These 15 T cell receptor beta chains came from one sample sequenced in a study of OX40 agonist ivuxolimab in advanced cancers. TCRdb's table, derived via immunoSEQ multiplex PCR, lists solely in-frame clones and lacks some. This repertoire shows 65,000 to 75,000 clones, 82% found once; its top ten account for 0.42%. Source: CD4+ or CD8+ T cells sorted from blood, taken in a trial of the OX40 agonist ivuxolimab. The source of these receptors is an adult with an advanced solid tumor such as melanoma, head and neck, liver or kidney cancer.

The chain recombines TRBV9 with TRBJ2-4; D gene uncertain. The germline V gene has CDR1 SGDLS and CDR2 YYNGEE. Trimming took off 4 bases at V and 0 bases at J, with 17 bases between the two ends. The CDR3 is 17 residues long. In nucleotides, the CDR3 is TGTGCCAGCAGCCGAAGAGATGGTGGGGAAGCCAAAAACATTCAGTACTTC. This encodes CASSRRDGGEAKNIQYF. Filled out from reference TRBV9 and TRBJ2-4, the complete variable domain reads DSGVTQTPKHLITATGQRVTLRCSPRSGDLSVYWYQQSLDQGLQFLIQYYNGEERAKGNILERFSAQQFPDLHSELNLSSLELGDSALYFCASSRRDGGEAKNIQYFGAGTRLSVL.

V gene TRBV30 combines with J gene TRBJ1-2; D unclear. The germline V and J ends were trimmed by 3 bases and 7 bases, with 15 bases remaining between them. The CDR3 runs to 13 residues. Germline loops: CDR1 GTSNPN, CDR2 SVGIG (reference sequence). In nucleotides, the CDR3 is TGTGCCTGGAGGCCGTCGGGCGGGTCTGGCTACACCTTC. Amino acid sequence: CAWRPSGGSGYTF.

J is TRBJ2-5 and V is TRBV7-9; the D is unclear. CDR1 and CDR2 (germline): SEHNR, FQNEAQ (reference sequence). V was clipped by 4 bases and J by 9 bases, with 12 bases between them. CDR3 length: 12 amino acids. The CDR3: CASSYEDRAQYF. Written as DNA, the CDR3 is TGTGCCAGCAGCTACGAGGACCGGGCCCAGTACTTC.

This clone was found once. The chain joins TRBV6-6 to TRBJ2-2; D is unresolved. V was shortened by 6 bases and J by 6 bases, with 11 bases between the two germline ends. This CDR3 has 13 residues. Looked up from germline, CDR1 is MNHNY and CDR2 is SVGAGI (reference sequence). For the CDR3, the DNA is TGTGCCAGCAGAATGGGCCTGGCCGGGGAGCTGTTTTTT. Its protein is CASRMGLAGELFF.

This chain joins TRBV27 and TRBJ1-4; no definite D call. Trimming left V 2 bases short and J 5 bases short, with 6 bases between. Per the germline V gene, CDR1 is MNHEY and CDR2 is SMNVEV (reference sequence). The CDR3 is 13 amino acids. CDR3 residues: CASSLRMNEKLFF. As DNA, the CDR3 is TGTGCCAGCAGTTTAAGGATGAATGAAAAACTGTTTTTT.

This chain links TRBV7-9 with TRBJ2-3; the D is unclear. Germline CDR1 and CDR2: SEHNR and FQNEAQ (reference sequence). V lost 5 bases and J lost 1, with 13 bases in between. The CDR3 length is 15 residues. Here the CDR3 reads CASSLVSYGTDTQYF. In nucleotides, the CDR3 is TGTGCCAGCAGCCTAGTCTCTTATGGCACAGATACGCAGTATTTT.

In nucleotides, the CDR3 is TGTGCCAGCAGCCGAGTAGGGAGAAAACACACAGATACGCAGTATTTT. This encodes CASSRVGRKHTDTQYF. The rearrangement links TRBV11-2 to TRBJ2-3, with a tentative D call TRBD2 (5 bases). V gave up 5 bases and J gave up 2 bases, with 17 bases separating them. The CDR3 contains 16 residues. Germline assignment: CDR1 SGHAT and CDR2 FQNNGV.

The J gene is TRBJ2-4, the V gene TRBV7-2, with TRBD1 identical over 9 bases. Trimming cost V 5 bases and J 6 bases; bases outside gene matches: 14. Looked up from germline, CDR1 is SGHTA and CDR2 is FQGNSA. The CDR3 spans 17 residues. As DNA, the CDR3 is TGTGCCAGCAGCCTTACCCTTACAGGGGGCCGTGGAAACATTCAGTACTTC. It yields the protein CASSLTLTGGRGNIQYF.

This clone was seen only once. The V gene is TRBV2, the J gene TRBJ1-1, with TRBD1 matching 7 bases. The length of the CDR3 is 13 residues. The V segment lost 8 bases and the J segment 1 base; nucleotides outside the gene matches: 4. In germline, CDR1 is SNHLY, CDR2 FYNNEI. CDR3 protein: CASVRDRNTEAFF. CDR3 sequence (DNA): TGTGCCAGCGTCCGGGACAGGAACACTGAAGCTTTCTTT.

The chain combines TRBV2 with TRBJ2-5; possible D gene TRBD2, 5 bases. V lost 6 bases, J lost 2 bases, and 10 bases lay in between. CDR1 is SNHLY, CDR2 FYNNEI, per germline. This CDR3 is 13 amino acids long. The CDR3 spells CASSLASQETQYF. The CDR3, as DNA: TGTGCCAGCAGCCTAGCTTCTCAAGAGACCCAGTACTTC.

V and J are TRBV2 and TRBJ1-5; D uncertain. The CDR3 contains 14 residues. Germline V lookup: CDR1 SNHLY, CDR2 FYNNEI. The germline V and J ends were trimmed by 4 bases and 0 bases, with 7 bases remaining between them. CDR3 region: CASSGQVSNQPQHF. CDR3 DNA sequence: TGTGCCAGCAGTGGACAAGTTAGCAATCAGCCCCAGCATTTT. The full variable domain, with the rest looked up from reference TRBV2 and TRBJ1-5, is EPEVTQTPSHQVTQMGQEVILRCVPISNHLYFYWYRQILGQKVEFLVSFYNNEISEKSEIFDDQFSVERPDGSNFTLKIRSTKLEDSAMYFCASSGQVSNQPQHFGDGTRLSIL.

The chain recombines TRBV30 with TRBJ2-7, with 11 nucleotides matching TRBD2. Germline trimming cut 1 base from V and 4 bases from J; bases unmatched to any gene: 6. The germline CDR1 and CDR2 sequences are GTSNPN and SVGIG (reference sequence). This CDR3 has 15 amino acids. Written as DNA, the CDR3 is TGTGCCTGGAGTGCCCCTGGGACTAGCGGATACGAGCAGTACTTC. Translated, it gives CAWSAPGTSGYEQYF.

The V call is TRBV7-9, the J call TRBJ1-5; tentatively, D is TRBD1 (6 bases). With 0 bases removed from V and 5 bases from J, the gap between germline ends came to 11 bases. Germline V gives CDR1 SEHNR, CDR2 FQNEAQ (reference sequence). The CDR3 has 15 amino acids. This CDR3 is CASSLAEGGYQPQHF. CDR3 DNA sequence: TGTGCCAGCAGCTTAGCGGAGGGGGGCTATCAGCCCCAGCATTTT.

This clone has a single count. The chain combines TRBV4-1 with TRBJ2-5; D unclear. The CDR3 has 12 amino acids. Germline V gene sequence: CDR1 MGHRA, CDR2 YSYEKL. Deletions cut 0 bases from V and 7 bases from J, with 6 bases between. CDR3 in amino acids: CASSQDLGTQYF. The CDR3, as DNA: TGCGCCAGCAGCCAAGATCTTGGGACCCAGTACTTC.

The chain is built from TRBV11-3 and TRBJ2-7, with D tentatively TRBD1 or TRBD2 (5 bases each). There are 13 residues in the CDR3. The V end was cut by 3 bases, the J end by 5 bases, with 11 bases between. Germline V lookup: CDR1 SGHNT, CDR2 YENEEA. The CDR3 sequence is CASSFRRGDEQYF. CDR3 DNA sequence: TGTGCCAGCAGCTTTCGAAGAGGGGACGAGCAGTACTTC.